The 27 T cell receptor beta chains reported below all come from one sample, sequenced in a study of PD-1 blockade in classical Hodgkin lymphoma. This table comes from immunoSEQ multiplex PCR, and its TCRdb copy is limited to in-frame clones, with some not included. The sample carries about 24,000 clones, roughly 80% recorded once. After autologous stem cell transplantation all patients relapsed, and prior brentuximab vedotin exposure differed between cohorts. Material: peripheral blood mononuclear cells (PBMCs), obtained at baseline. All receptors come from a human donor with classical Hodgkin lymphoma.

This clone showed up just once. The chain links TRBV10-2 to TRBJ2-5, with 12 bases fitting TRBD2. Germline V gene sequence: CDR1 WSHSY, CDR2 SAAADI. The CDR3 is 14 amino acids. The V segment lost 5 bases and the J segment 5 bases; nucleotides outside the gene matches: 3. The CDR3 loop reads CASSKLAGGETQYF. The CDR3 coding sequence is TGCGCCAGCAGTAAACTAGCGGGGGGTGAGACCCAGTACTTC.

A single count supports this clone. The chain recombines TRBV5-6 with TRBJ1-3; TRBD1 agrees at 8 bases. CDR3 length: 15 amino acids. Germline V gives CDR1 SGHDT, CDR2 YYEEEE. J was trimmed by 2 bases and V by 4 bases; bases with no gene match: 5. CDR3 sequence (DNA): TGTGCCAGCAGCCCGGTCAGGGGGCCTGGAAACACCATATATTTT. Its translation: CASSPVRGPGNTIYF.

The J gene is TRBJ1-1, the V gene TRBV2, with D uncertain. This CDR3 spans 13 amino acids. Deletions cut 9 bases from V and 0 bases from J, with 11 bases between. Germline CDR1 SNHLY, CDR2 FYNNEI. CDR3 loop: CASERNLNTEAFF. In DNA, the CDR3 is TGTGCCAGTGAGCGAAACTTGAACACTGAAGCTTTCTTT.

The chain links TRBV11-2 to TRBJ1-6, with D uncertain. Deletions cut 3 bases from V and 7 bases from J, with 16 bases between. The CDR3 extends over 16 amino acids. Germline CDR1 reads SGHAT; CDR2 reads FQNNGV. CDR3 sequence: CASSFWPKGSNSPLHF. The CDR3 DNA follows: TGTGCCAGCAGCTTTTGGCCAAAAGGCAGCAATTCACCCCTCCACTTT.

For this clone: An end of the junction does not agree with germline; a read error may underlie this. This chain connects TRBV5-6 to TRBJ2-7, with D hard to call. The germline V gene encodes CDR1 SGHDT and CDR2 YYEEEE. CDR3 length: 14 amino acids. The CDR3 sequence is CASSDLGRGNDQYF. CDR3 sequence (DNA): TGTGCCAGCAGTGACCTGGGTCGCGGCAACGATCAGTACTTC.

The V and J genes are TRBV7-2 and TRBJ1-5; D uncertain. Germline V gene sequence: CDR1 SGHTA, CDR2 FQGNSA. The CDR3 covers 15 residues. Trimming removed 1 base from V and 0 bases from J, with 7 bases in between. CDR3 nucleotides: TGTGCCAGCAGCTTAGGTAGGAATAGCAATCAGCCCCAGCATTTT. This encodes CASSLGRNSNQPQHF.

The chain couples TRBV10-1 to TRBJ1-5; D gene ambiguous. The CDR3 is 13 amino acids. Trimming took 6 bases from V and 2 from J, leaving 8 bases between them. The germline V gene has CDR1 WNHNN and CDR2 SYGVQD (reference sequence). DNA of the CDR3: TGCGCCAGCAGGGGTGTCGGCAATCAGCCCCAGCATTTT. It encodes CASRGVGNQPQHF.

This clone came up once. This CDR3 is CASSPGLGNQPQHF. CDR3 DNA sequence: TGTGCCAGCAGCCCAGGGCTGGGGAATCAGCCCCAGCATTTT. The chain joins TRBV7-9 to TRBJ1-5, with TRBD1 as a possible D gene (5 bases). The V end lost 5 bases, the J end lost 4 bases, and 12 bases lay between the germline ends. This CDR3 comprises 14 residues. The V gene's germline CDR1 is SEHNR and CDR2 FQNEAQ (reference sequence).

This rearrangement joins TRBV5-1 to TRBJ1-2; TRBD1 aligns across 7 bases. Germline values: CDR1 SGHRS, CDR2 YFSETQ. The CDR3 has 14 residues. With V trimmed by 0 bases and J by 4 bases, 3 bases remained unmatched. The DNA of the CDR3 is TGCGCCAGCAGCTTGGACGGACAGGCCTATGGCTACACCTTC. Translation: CASSLDGQAYGYTF.

The CDR3 DNA is TGTGCCTGGAGTCCCGGGACAGGAAACACCATATATTTT. This encodes CAWSPGTGNTIYF. The gene calls are TRBV30 and TRBJ1-3; a weak D match, TRBD1 (6 bases). V lost 2 bases, J lost 4 bases, and 9 bases lay in between. The CDR3 extends over 13 amino acids. Germline V gene lookup returns CDR1 GTSNPN and CDR2 SVGIG (reference sequence).

This clone has just a few counts. This chain connects TRBV9 to TRBJ1-1; 8 nucleotides line up with TRBD1. This CDR3 spans 20 amino acids. V was clipped by 4 bases and J by 5 bases; unmatched bases: 25. Germline V gives CDR1 SGDLS, CDR2 YYNGEE. CDR3 in DNA: TGTGCCAGCAGCATTGACACGAGACCGGGACACAGGGGGACCATAACTGAAGCTTTCTTT. Protein sequence: CASSIDTRPGHRGTITEAFF.

The chain joins TRBV27 to TRBJ1-6, with D unresolved. CDR1 and CDR2 (germline): MNHEY, SMNVEV (reference sequence). V dropped 6 bases and J dropped 3 bases, with 12 bases sitting between them. The length of the CDR3 is 15 residues. CDR3 in DNA: TGTGCCAGCAGCCCCCAAACCGGCTATAATTCACCCCTCCACTTT. Translation: CASSPQTGYNSPLHF.

The V gene is TRBV14, the J gene TRBJ2-3; a possible D gene is TRBD2 (5 bases). Germline V CDR1 and CDR2: SGHDN, FVKESK. The V gene lost 5 bases and the J gene lost 2 bases, with 14 bases spanning the gap. This CDR3 contains 15 residues. This chain's CDR3 is CASSVRGGFTDTQYF. CDR3 nucleotide sequence: TGTGCCAGCAGCGTTAGAGGCGGGTTCACAGATACGCAGTATTTT.

The chain combines TRBV18 with TRBJ2-5, with TRBD1 identical over 11 bases. V dropped 3 bases and J dropped 5; count of bases not matched to a gene: 5. Germline V gives CDR1 KGHSH, CDR2 LQKENI. The CDR3 is made up of 15 amino acids. For the CDR3, the DNA is TGTGCCAGCTCACCGAGGGACAGGGGGGTTGAGACCCAGTACTTC. Its translation is CASSPRDRGVETQYF. Together with reference TRBV18 and TRBJ2-5, the CDR3 gives the full variable domain: NAGVMQNPRHLVRRRGQEARLRCSPMKGHSHVYWYRQLPEEGLKFMVYLQKENIIDESGMPKERFSAEFPKEGPSILRIQQVVRGDSAAYFCASSPRDRGVETQYFGPGTRLLVL.

The chain employs TRBV2 and TRBJ2-3; 8 bases fit TRBD1. Germline CDR1 SNHLY, CDR2 FYNNEI. V lost 2 bases to trimming and J lost 1 base; unmatched junction nucleotides: 2. The CDR3 extends over 15 amino acids. The CDR3 bases are TGTGCCAGCAGTGAATTGGGACAGGGCACAGATACGCAGTATTTT. Translated, it gives CASSELGQGTDTQYF.

This clone was recorded a few times. This rearrangement joins TRBV9 to TRBJ2-1, with 9 bases identical to TRBD2. Trimming took 3 bases from V and 9 from J; bases not matched to a gene: 16. The CDR3 contains 17 residues. The germline CDR1 and CDR2 sequences are SGDLS and YYNGEE. The CDR3 sequence: CASSAGTSRRGVGEQFF. The CDR3 nucleotides read TGTGCCAGCAGCGCTGGGACTAGCCGTCGAGGGGTTGGTGAGCAGTTCTTC.

This sequence joins TRBV9 and TRBJ1-1; 8 bases agree with TRBD1. The CDR3 is 14 residues long. With 4 bases clipped from V and 4 bases from J, the junction kept 6 bases outside the gene matches. CDR1 SGDLS and CDR2 YYNGEE come from the germline V gene. DNA for the CDR3: TGTGCCAGCAGCAGCGGACAGGGAGTCACTGAAGCTTTCTTT. Translation: CASSSGQGVTEAFF. The full variable domain, with the rest looked up from reference TRBV9 and TRBJ1-1, is DSGVTQTPKHLITATGQRVTLRCSPRSGDLSVYWYQQSLDQGLQFLIQYYNGEERAKGNILERFSAQQFPDLHSELNLSSLELGDSALYFCASSSGQGVTEAFFGQGTRLTVV.

This chain uses TRBV7-9 with TRBJ2-7, with a weak D call TRBD1 (5 bases). V gave up 2 bases and J gave up 3 bases, with 5 bases separating them. In germline, CDR1 is SEHNR, CDR2 FQNEAQ (reference sequence). The CDR3 length is 12 residues. The CDR3 DNA reads TGTGCCAGCAGCTTAACAGGCTACGAGCAGTACTTC. Residues: CASSLTGYEQYF.

This CDR3 is CASGVSGGSRQYF. The CDR3 DNA is TGTGCCAGCGGGGTCTCTGGTGGGAGCCGGCAGTACTTC. The chain recombines TRBV13 with TRBJ2-7; a weak D match, TRBD2 (5 bases). Germline V gene sequence: CDR1 PRHDT, CDR2 FYEKMQ (reference sequence). V shed 8 bases and J shed 9 bases, with 20 bases lying between them. The CDR3 length is 13 residues.

In its sample, this clone ranks as medium-sized. The chain is built from TRBV7-2 and TRBJ2-7; D gene uncertain. This CDR3 contains 11 residues. Germline-derived CDR1 and CDR2 are SGHTA and FQGNSA. V shed 3 bases and J shed 7 bases, with 7 bases lying between them. For the CDR3, the DNA is TGTGCCAGCAGCTTCCTACAGGAGCAGTACTTC. Translating gives CASSFLQEQYF.

This chain uses TRBV19 with TRBJ1-2; D is perhaps TRBD1 (5 bases). The germline gives CDR1 LNHDA, CDR2 SQIVND (reference sequence). The CDR3 extends over 13 amino acids. V was shortened by 5 bases and J by 4 bases, with 11 bases between the two germline ends. The CDR3 nucleotides are TGTGCCAGTAGTCTTGACAGATCCTATGGCTACACCTTC. Translated, it gives CASSLDRSYGYTF.

This clone is a singleton in its sample. The V and J genes are TRBV5-1 and TRBJ2-7; D not resolved. This CDR3 spans 14 amino acids. The V gene lost 0 bases and the J gene lost 2 bases, with 9 bases spanning the gap. Germline V gene lookup returns CDR1 SGHRS and CDR2 YFSETQ. The CDR3 nucleotides read TGCGCCAGCAGCTTGGATCGATCCACCTACGAGCAGTACTTC. This translates into CASSLDRSTYEQYF.

The chain links TRBV19 to TRBJ2-5; 8 nucleotides line up with TRBD1. CDR3 length: 16 amino acids. Germline V gene sequence: CDR1 LNHDA, CDR2 SQIVND (reference sequence). The V gene end was trimmed by 6 bases and the J gene end by 3 bases; junction bases not matched to a gene: 12. The CDR3 reads CASRPRTGRGKETQYF. The DNA for the CDR3 is TGTGCCAGTAGACCTCGGACAGGGAGAGGGAAAGAGACCCAGTACTTC.

The CDR3 nucleotides read TGTGCCAGCAGCGCTAGACTAGCGGGGGGGTACAATGAGCAGTTCTTC. Translation gives CASSARLAGGYNEQFF. This chain joins TRBV7-8 and TRBJ2-1, with 14 bases fitting TRBD2. J gave up 4 bases and V 5 bases, and 4 bases lay outside the gene matches. CDR1 and CDR2 (germline): SGHVS, FQNEAQ. The CDR3 covers 16 residues.

Only one count was recorded for this clone. V gene TRBV5-1 combines with J gene TRBJ1-5, with D unresolved. V lost 0 bases to trimming and J lost 4 bases, with 8 bases between them. This CDR3 has 14 amino acids. In germline, CDR1 is SGHRS, CDR2 YFSETQ. In DNA form, the CDR3 reads TGCGCCAGCAGCTTGGAGGGCCCAAATCAGCCCCAGCATTTT. Protein: CASSLEGPNQPQHF.

The chain combines TRBV7-9 with TRBJ2-2; D is undetermined. The CDR3 is made up of 14 amino acids. Trimming stripped 6 bases from V and 1 base from J, with 9 bases between. Germline-derived CDR1 and CDR2 are SEHNR and FQNEAQ (reference sequence). CDR3 residues: CASRSWGNTGELFF. The DNA of the CDR3 is TGTGCCAGCAGGAGTTGGGGGAACACCGGGGAGCTGTTTTTT.

This clone has more than one count but fewer than ten. The V call is TRBV5-4, the J call TRBJ1-1, with D perhaps matching TRBD1 (6 bases). V lost 1 base and J lost 7, with 8 bases in between. There are 12 residues in the CDR3. Looked up from germline, CDR1 is SGHNT and CDR2 is YYREEE (reference sequence). The CDR3 is CASSLQGREAFF. DNA of the CDR3: TGTGCCAGCAGCTTGCAGGGGCGTGAAGCTTTCTTT.